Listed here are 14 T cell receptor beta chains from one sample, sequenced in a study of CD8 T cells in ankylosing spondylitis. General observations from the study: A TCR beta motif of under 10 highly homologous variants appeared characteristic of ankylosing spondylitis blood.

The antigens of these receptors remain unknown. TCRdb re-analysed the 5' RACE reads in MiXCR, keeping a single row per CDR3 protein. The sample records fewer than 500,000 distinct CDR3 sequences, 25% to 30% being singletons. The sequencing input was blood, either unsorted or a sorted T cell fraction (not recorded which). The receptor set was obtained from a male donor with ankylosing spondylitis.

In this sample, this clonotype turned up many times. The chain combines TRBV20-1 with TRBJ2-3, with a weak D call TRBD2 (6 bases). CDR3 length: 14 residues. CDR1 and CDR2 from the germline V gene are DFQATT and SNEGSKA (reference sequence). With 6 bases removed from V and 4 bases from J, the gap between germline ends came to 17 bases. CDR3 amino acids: CSALPSERADTQYF. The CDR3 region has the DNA TGCAGTGCCCTGCCTAGCGAGAGGGCAGATACGCAGTATTTT.

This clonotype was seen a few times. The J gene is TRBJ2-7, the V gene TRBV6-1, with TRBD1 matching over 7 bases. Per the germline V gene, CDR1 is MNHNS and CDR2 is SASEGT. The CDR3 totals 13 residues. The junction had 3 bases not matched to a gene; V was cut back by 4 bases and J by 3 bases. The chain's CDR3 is CASSAGTDYEQYF. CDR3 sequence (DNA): TGTGCCAGCAGTGCCGGGACAGACTACGAGCAGTACTTC.

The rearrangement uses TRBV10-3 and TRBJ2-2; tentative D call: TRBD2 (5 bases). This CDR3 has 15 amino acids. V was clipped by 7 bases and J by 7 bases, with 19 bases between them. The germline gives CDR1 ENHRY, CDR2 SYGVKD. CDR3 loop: CAITKDREGFGELFF. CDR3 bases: TGTGCCATCACTAAGGATCGAGAGGGTTTCGGGGAGCTGTTTTTT.

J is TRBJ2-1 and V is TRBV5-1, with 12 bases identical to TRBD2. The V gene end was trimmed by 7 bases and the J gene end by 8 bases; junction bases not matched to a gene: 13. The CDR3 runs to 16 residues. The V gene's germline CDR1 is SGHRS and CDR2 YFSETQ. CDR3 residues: CASGGTTSGSSDEQFF. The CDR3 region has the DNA TGCGCCAGCGGGGGGACGACTAGCGGGAGTAGTGATGAGCAGTTCTTC.

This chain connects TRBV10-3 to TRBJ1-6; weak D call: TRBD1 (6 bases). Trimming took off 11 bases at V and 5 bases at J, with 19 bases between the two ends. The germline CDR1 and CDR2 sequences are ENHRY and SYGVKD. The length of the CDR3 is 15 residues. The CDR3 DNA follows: TGTGCCTCAATGGACGGGGGGGCGCATAATTCACCCCTCCACTTT. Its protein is CASMDGGAHNSPLHF.

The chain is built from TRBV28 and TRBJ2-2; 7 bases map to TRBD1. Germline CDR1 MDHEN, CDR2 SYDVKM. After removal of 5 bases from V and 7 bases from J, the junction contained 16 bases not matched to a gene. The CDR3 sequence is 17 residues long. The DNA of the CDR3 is TGTGCCAGCAGTCCCTCCGGTGCGAAGGGGGCGGGCGGGGAGCTGTTTTTT. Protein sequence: CASSPSGAKGAGGELFF.

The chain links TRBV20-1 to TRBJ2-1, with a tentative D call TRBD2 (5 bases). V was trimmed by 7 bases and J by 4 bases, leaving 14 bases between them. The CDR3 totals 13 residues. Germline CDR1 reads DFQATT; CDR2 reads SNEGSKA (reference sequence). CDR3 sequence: CSVGGMVYNEQFF. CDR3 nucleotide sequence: TGCAGTGTCGGAGGAATGGTTTACAATGAGCAGTTCTTC.

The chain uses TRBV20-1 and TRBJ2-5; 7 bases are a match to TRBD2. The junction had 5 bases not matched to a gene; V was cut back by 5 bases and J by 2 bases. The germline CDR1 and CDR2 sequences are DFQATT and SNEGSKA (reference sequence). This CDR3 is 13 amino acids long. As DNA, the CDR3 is TGCAGTGCTTCCCTAGCGGCGCAAGAGACCCAGTACTTC. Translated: CSASLAAQETQYF.

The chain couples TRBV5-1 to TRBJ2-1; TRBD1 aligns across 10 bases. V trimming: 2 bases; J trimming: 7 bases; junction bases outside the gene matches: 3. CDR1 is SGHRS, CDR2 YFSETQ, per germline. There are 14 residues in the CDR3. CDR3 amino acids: CASSFLDRGNEQFF. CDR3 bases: TGCGCCAGCAGCTTTTTGGACAGGGGGAATGAGCAGTTCTTC.

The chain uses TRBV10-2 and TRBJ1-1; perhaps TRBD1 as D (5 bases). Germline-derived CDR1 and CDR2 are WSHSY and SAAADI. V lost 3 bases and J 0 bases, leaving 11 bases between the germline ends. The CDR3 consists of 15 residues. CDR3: CASSDPGTVNTEAFF. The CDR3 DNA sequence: TGCGCCAGCAGTGACCCGGGGACGGTGAACACTGAAGCTTTCTTT.

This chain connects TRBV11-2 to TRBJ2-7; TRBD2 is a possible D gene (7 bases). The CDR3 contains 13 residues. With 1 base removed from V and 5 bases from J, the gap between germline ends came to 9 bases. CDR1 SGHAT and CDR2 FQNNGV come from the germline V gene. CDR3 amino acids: CASSLGGGNEQYF. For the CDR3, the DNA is TGTGCCAGCAGCTTAGGCGGGGGCAACGAGCAGTACTTC.

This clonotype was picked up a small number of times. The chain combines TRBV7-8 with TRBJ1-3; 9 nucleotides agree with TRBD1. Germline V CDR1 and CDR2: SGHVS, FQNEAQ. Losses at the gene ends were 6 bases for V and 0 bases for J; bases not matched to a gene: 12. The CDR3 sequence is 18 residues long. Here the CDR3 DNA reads TGTGCCAGCAGTTCCCGGGGGACAGGGCCTTTCTCTGGAAACACCATATATTTT. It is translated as CASSSRGTGPFSGNTIYF.

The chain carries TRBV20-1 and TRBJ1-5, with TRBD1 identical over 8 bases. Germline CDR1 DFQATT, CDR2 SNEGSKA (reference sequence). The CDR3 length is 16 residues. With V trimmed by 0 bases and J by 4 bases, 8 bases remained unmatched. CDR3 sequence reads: CSARDWAGGINQPQHF. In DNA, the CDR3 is TGCAGTGCTAGAGATTGGGCAGGGGGCATTAATCAGCCCCAGCATTTT.

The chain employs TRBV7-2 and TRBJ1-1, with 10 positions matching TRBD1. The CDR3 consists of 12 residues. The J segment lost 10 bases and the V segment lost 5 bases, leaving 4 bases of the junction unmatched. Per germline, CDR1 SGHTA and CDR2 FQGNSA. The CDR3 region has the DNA TGTGCCAGCAGCAGGACAGGGGGACGAGCTTTCTTT. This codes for CASSRTGGRAFF. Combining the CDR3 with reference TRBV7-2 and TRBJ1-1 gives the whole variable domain GAGVSQSPSNKVTEKGKDVELRCDPISGHTALYWYRQSLGQGLEFLIYFQGNSAPDKSGLPSDRFSAERTGGSVSTLTIQRTQQEDSAVYLCASSRTGGRAFFGQGTRLTVV.